This entry lists 11 T cell receptor beta chains sequenced from one sample in a study of T cell clones after liver transplantation. TCRdb keeps only in-frame clones here, not all; method: immunoSEQ multiplex PCR. This table holds roughly 72,000 clones, around four fifths found once. The starting material was CD4+ T cells from blood, obtained about 50 months after liver transplant. The origin of the receptors is a human patient who received a liver transplant. Some T cells may be transferred from the graft donor.

The CDR3 bases are TGCAGCGTTGAGTTTACGGGACAGCCTAATGAAAAACTGTTTTTT. Translation gives CSVEFTGQPNEKLFF. The chain combines TRBV29-1 with TRBJ1-4, with 7 bases fitting TRBD1. Trimming at V came to 3 bases and at J to 3 bases, leaving 7 bases not matched to a gene. The germline V gene encodes CDR1 SQVTM and CDR2 ANQGSEA. CDR3 length equals 15 residues. Filled out from reference TRBV29-1 and TRBJ1-4, the complete variable domain reads SAVISQKPSRDICQRGTSLTIQCQVDSQVTMMFWYRQQPGQSLTLIATANQGSEATYESGFVIDKFPISRPNLTFSTLTVSNMSPEDSSIYLCSVEFTGQPNEKLFFGSGTQLSVL.

V and J are TRBV28 and TRBJ1-5, with D unresolved. CDR3 length: 13 residues. Trimming took off 5 bases at V and 6 bases at J, with 11 bases between the two ends. Looked up from germline, CDR1 is MDHEN and CDR2 is SYDVKM. The CDR3 loop reads CASSTTPLQPQHF. The CDR3 region has the DNA TGTGCCAGCAGTACTACCCCTCTTCAGCCCCAGCATTTT. The whole variable domain, remainder taken from reference TRBV28 and TRBJ1-5, is DVKVTQSSRYLVKRTGEKVFLECVQDMDHENMFWYRQDPGLGLRLIYFSYDVKMKEKGDIPEGYSVSREKKERFSLILESASTNQTSMYLCASSTTPLQPQHFGDGTRLSIL.

CDR3: CASSYFKSPFSYEQYF. The CDR3 nucleotides are TGTGCCAGCAGTTACTTTAAGTCTCCTTTCTCCTACGAGCAGTACTTC. This sequence joins TRBV6-5 and TRBJ2-7; no firm D call. Trimming removed 1 base at V and 0 bases at J, with 13 bases between. Germline loops: CDR1 MNHEY, CDR2 SVGAGI. The CDR3 runs to 16 residues.

CDR3 residues: CASSQVSNGELFF. The CDR3 DNA is TGTGCCAGCAGTCAAGTTAGTAACGGGGAGCTGTTTTTT. The genes are TRBV6-6 and TRBJ2-2; D is undetermined. Trimming took 5 bases from V and 7 from J, leaving 11 bases between them. This CDR3 is 13 amino acids long. Germline CDR1 and CDR2: MNHNY and SVGAGI (reference sequence).

V and J are TRBV7-9 and TRBJ2-5, with 8 bases that match TRBD2. The CDR3 is made up of 15 amino acids. CDR1 is SEHNR and CDR2 is FQNEAQ in the germline V gene (reference sequence). The J segment lost 5 bases and the V segment lost 5 bases, leaving 10 bases of the junction unmatched. The CDR3 region is CASSHDRGGRETQYF. The CDR3 DNA follows: TGTGCCAGCAGCCACGATCGGGGGGGCAGGGAGACCCAGTACTTC. The whole variable domain, filled in from reference TRBV7-9 and TRBJ2-5, reads DTGVSQNPRHKITKRGQNVTFRCDPISEHNRLYWYRQTLGQGPEFLTYFQNEAQLEKSRLLSDRFSAERPKGSFSTLEIQRTEQGDSAMYLCASSHDRGGRETQYFGPGTRLLVL.

The rearrangement links TRBV28 to TRBJ2-3, with 7 bases fitting TRBD2. Per germline, CDR1 MDHEN and CDR2 SYDVKM. The CDR3 has 14 amino acids. J was trimmed by 4 bases and V by 4 bases; bases with no gene match: 5. CDR3 region: CASSSGDYSDTQYF. As DNA, the CDR3 is TGTGCCAGCAGTTCGGGGGACTATTCAGATACGCAGTATTTT.

This sequence joins TRBV9 and TRBJ2-7; D perhaps matches TRBD2 (5 bases). This CDR3 contains 16 residues. Germline lookup yields CDR1 SGDLS and CDR2 YYNGEE. V lost 2 bases and J 1 base, leaving 16 bases between the germline ends. In DNA form, the CDR3 reads TGTGCCAGCAGCGTCGGCCTAGCTGAACAATCCTACGAGCAGTACTTC. Protein: CASSVGLAEQSYEQYF.

This rearrangement joins TRBV29-1 to TRBJ2-3; D is undetermined. V lost 3 bases to trimming and J lost 1 base, with 14 bases between them. Germline V CDR1 and CDR2: SQVTM, ANQGSEA. The CDR3 contains 15 residues. Here the CDR3 DNA reads TGCAGCGTTGATGGGTTGGGAATTGGCACAGATACGCAGTATTTT. This encodes CSVDGLGIGTDTQYF.

J is TRBJ1-4 and V is TRBV7-9; tentatively, D is TRBD1 (5 bases). This CDR3 is 18 amino acids long. Germline V gene data show CDR1 as SEHNR and CDR2 as FQNEAQ (reference sequence). The V gene lost 5 bases and the J gene lost 6 bases, with 25 bases spanning the gap. Here the CDR3 DNA reads TGTGCCAGCAGCCCACCAGACTACGCGACAGAGGATGATGAAAAACTGTTTTTT. Protein: CASSPPDYATEDDEKLFF. The full variable domain, completed using reference TRBV7-9 and TRBJ1-4, is DTGVSQNPRHKITKRGQNVTFRCDPISEHNRLYWYRQTLGQGPEFLTYFQNEAQLEKSRLLSDRFSAERPKGSFSTLEIQRTEQGDSAMYLCASSPPDYATEDDEKLFFGSGTQLSVL.

CDR3 sequence reads: CASSHRVEDYGYTF. The CDR3 DNA sequence: TGTGCCAGCAGTCACAGGGTGGAGGACTATGGCTACACCTTC. The chain combines TRBV6-6 with TRBJ1-2; D possibly corresponds to TRBD1 (6 bases). Trimming removed 5 bases from V and 3 bases from J, with 13 bases in between. The CDR3 covers 14 residues. The V gene's germline CDR1 is MNHNY and CDR2 SVGAGI (reference sequence).

The J gene is TRBJ1-2, the V gene TRBV15; 9 bases fit TRBD1. This CDR3 is 13 amino acids long. From germline, CDR1 is LNHNV and CDR2 YYDKDF (reference sequence). V shed 8 bases and J 4 bases; nucleotides not matched to a gene: 5. CDR3 region: CATGQGLGYGYTF. The CDR3 DNA reads TGTGCCACCGGACAGGGGCTAGGCTATGGCTACACCTTC.